This T cell receptor (beta chain) is drawn from a study of blood T cells in healthy people across ages (dated by TCRdb to between 2015 and 2016). A note on the overall study: Template switching captured roughly one uniquely barcoded TCR beta cDNA molecule per two T cells in model experiments. Using deep sequencing normalized with unique cDNA molecular identifiers, the study measured how TCR beta repertoire diversity changes with age. The donors were divided into four age groups: young (average about 16 years), middle-aged (approximately 41), aged (approximately 59) and long-lived (82). Donors of different ages were randomly distributed across sequencing lanes to avoid experimental bias. Using the same blood draw, the study looked at two additional independent replicas of 1 million unique cDNA reads for two donors, one aged 18 to 30 and the other aged 80 or older. Beyond this particular receptor, the publication reports: Estimates of total diversity based on one million sequenced T cells were considered lower bounds and underestimates. The CMV infection status of donors was not known, potentially confounding age-related changes in expanded clonotypes. Compared with the aged group, the long-lived group had more naive CD4+ T cells, fewer expanded clones and increased TCR diversity, suggesting age selection. The percentage of naive T cells measured by flow cytometry correlated strongly with observed TCR beta diversity. Observed TCR beta diversity per million T cells fell roughly linearly with age, and a significant reduction was already apparent by age approximately 41. Because profiling used bulk unsorted PBMCs, naive and antigen-experienced compartments could not be compared conclusively.

Donors were 35 to 40 systemically healthy Caucasian individuals from Russia aged roughly 6 to 90 years. Each donor gave approximately 10 milliliters of peripheral blood, collected into EDTA-treated Vacutainer tubes. PBMCs were isolated by Ficoll-Paque density-gradient centrifugation, with at least 6 million obtained per sample. Total RNA was extracted from PBMCs with Trizol reagent, with at least 5.5 micrograms obtained per sample. The percentages of naive CD45RAhigh/CD27high T cells were determined by flow cytometry on a PBMC aliquot from every donor. Only a few counts were recorded for this clonotype. The target of this receptor is not known. It has no much larger one-base neighbor in the sample; base qualities were not kept. Preparation of the library involved 5' RACE. The listed sequencing device is Illumina HiSeq 2500. A second roughly 7 to 11 cycle PCR used a sample-barcoded 5' primer and a J-beta primer mix. A template-switch 5' adaptor carrying 12 random nucleotides introduced a unique molecular identifier onto each TCR beta cDNA molecule. At least 2.5 million CDR3-containing paired-end reads were obtained from each sample. First-strand cDNA synthesis was performed from all RNA using the Mint cDNA synthesis kit, with priming by a TRBC-specific oligonucleotide. All cDNA was treated with uracil-DNA glycosylase and then went through a first 18-cycle PCR with the universal primers M1SS and BC2_uni_R. Concerning the study's data processing: Each sample was normalized by randomly selecting 1 million high-quality reads, each carrying a distinct molecular identifier. Instead of being binned into consensus sequences, reads with shared molecular identifiers were discarded. MiTCR, with a Q25 quality threshold and the strictest error-elimination algorithm, was used for CDR3 identification, clonotype clustering and error correction. A nonparametric unseen species model with Euler transformation was used to estimate a lower bound on total TCR beta diversity. TCRdb reran the public reads through fastp at Q25 and MiXCR, keeping productive beta chains. Under each unique CDR3 protein, matching rows form one entry showing the most common genes and DNA. These V and J calls derive from TCRdb rather than the authors' analysis. For this sample there are some 1,500,000 distinct CDR3 sequences; approximately 43% appear just once. Around 4% of the sample goes to the ten largest clones.

From a lookup of the germline V gene, CDR1 and CDR2 are LGHNA and YSLEER. Taken from cysteine to phenylalanine, the CDR3 has 16 residues. Of the read, only the CDR3 DNA is kept; its 48 bases are in frame from base 1. V is cut by 4 bases and J by 0 bases, and the space between the germline ends is 10 bases. Here the chain combines TRBV4-3 and TRBJ2-6, with an unclear D gene assignment. The sample consisted of blood. This sequence originates from a woman aged 18-29 years in good health. The CDR3 sequence is CASSPPPASGANVLTF. The nucleotides are TGCGCCAGCAGCCCCCCTCCGGCCTCTGGGGCCAACGTCCTGACTTTC.